The clone carrying this TCR beta chain was seen a handful of times. This sample was included in a study of T cell repertoires in cytomegalovirus infection. V dropped 5 bases and J dropped 2; count of bases not matched to a gene: 8. This CDR3 is 16 amino acids long. Germline V lookup: CDR1 SGHVS, CDR2 FNYEAQ. TCRdb recomputed calls from the reads with MiXCR, one row per CDR3 protein. The sample lists some 440,000 distinct CDR3 sequences, approximately 33% seen once, with roughly 15% in the top ten. Specimen: PBMCs. This receptor was obtained from a human donor in good health (CMV status not recorded). Some clones in this sample may be carry-over from other donors' samples. This chain joins TRBV7-6 and TRBJ2-1, with 8 bases fitting TRBD1. The CDR3 DNA reads as TGTGCCAGCAGCCCAGAGGCAGGGGGCCCCTACAATGAGCAGTTCTTC. Translating it yields CASSPEAGGPYNEQFF.